This TCR beta chain was sequenced for a study of cytomegalovirus exposure and HLA in healthy donors (TCRdb year 2017). Regarding the study in general: An earlier analysis of roughly 610 of the donors reported 276 Gb of sequence data and roughly 120 million unique TCR beta sequences obtained from about 179 million T cells. Rather than drawing on any new phenotypic data, the later analysis identified candidate immune exposures from TCR beta sequences and the way those sequences occurred across donors. Along with the roughly 700-subject first cohort, a separate validation cohort of 120 different subjects was used. A later genetic analysis used genome-wide SNP genotypes for about 60% of the 666 donors, treating that subset as a discovery cohort. Of the approximately 400 genotyped donors, approximately 81% were placed in the genetic ancestry cluster associated with self-reported Caucasian donors. To study patterns of TCR occurrence, a later analysis re-analyzed previously published TCR beta repertoires from 500 to 850 donors and added high-resolution HLA genotyping. An earlier analysis of 450 to 750 of the donors used high-throughput TCR beta sequencing to judge whether each TCR beta V gene segment behaved as functional or pseudogenic. A handful of DR-DQ haplotypes were handled as single units for association and clustering because linkage in the cohort was strong. To predict cytomegalovirus infection status, the study combined high-throughput TCR immunosequencing, statistical association of individual TCRs with disease status, and machine learning. Typing coverage differed by locus: A, B, C, DRB1 and DQB1 were typed in about 620-630 donors, DQA1 in about 550, DPA1 in nearly 610, and DPB1 in roughly 470. Donor age, sex, ethnicity and CMV serostatus were compiled together with the repertoire data. On average, 235,054 unique TCR beta nucleotide sequences were sequenced per donor among some 420 genotyped donors of the cohort, with 15% to 20% of those sequences being non-productive. The study used immunosequencing to profile the T cell repertoires of 666 subjects and linked those repertoires to cytomegalovirus serostatus. Class I and class II HLA loci were covered by the typing at four-digit resolution. The study aimed to test whether cataloging public T cell receptors could reveal signatures of past pathogen exposure. Every repertoire in the discovery cohort had been generated on one and the same sequencing platform. An early release covering roughly 640 HLA-typed donors comprised about 290 gigabases of sequencing data and 65 million to 100 million unique TCR sequences. General findings and caveats noted by the study authors: While some public TCRs were present in many individuals, most TCR sequences turned up only very rarely across donors. In a later analysis, the rate of TCR association differed among HLA loci, with DRB1 alleles having the most associated TCRs and HLA-C alleles having the fewest. The earlier analysis of 450 to 700 of the donors excluded 15 to 20 rarely observed V segments, including chromosome 9 orphons, because counts were too low. In vitro tests confirmed that three of the cytomegalovirus-associated TCR beta chains recognize cytomegalovirus antigens. In a later genetic analysis, a missense DCLRE1C variant was associated with V-gene and J-gene trimming of TCR beta chains, and the association was replicated in an independent cohort. In this cohort, only TCR beta chains were sequenced, and detectable features were limited by the absence of alpha or paired-chain data. According to a later genetic analysis, donors in an Asian-associated ancestry cluster had fewer N-insertions in productive TCRs than the roughly 700-donor mean. HLA typing was unavailable for some donors at each locus, so association tests used only the typed subset. Some IMGT-functional V segments, including TRBV6-2 and TRBV6-3, could not be told apart with the 87-base-pair reads, so those segments were excluded. In a later analysis, HLA-associated TCR beta chains were found to be more clonally expanded and to have lower generation probabilities than equally common non-associated chains. The authors suggested that the approach could potentially be extended to other disease states and immunological phenotypes. Correlated functional status among segregating V segments might reflect linkage disequilibrium, but an unknown experimental factor could not be ruled out. Cytomegalovirus status was reported to be diagnosed by the classifier with high specificity and sensitivity in both the original and validation cohorts. Several of the top co-occurrence clusters appeared to be linked to parvovirus B19, influenza, CMV and Epstein-Barr virus, according to a later analysis. In an earlier analysis of fewer than 700 of the donors, most TCR beta V segments appeared in productive rearrangements about 90% or about 30% of the time, broadly matching IMGT annotations. Presence/absence analyses assumed roughly uniform sequencing depth across donors, an assumption that may not hold. A cluster of highly shared sequence variants was judged likely to be a technical artifact of the sequencing pipeline. For the cohort, immune exposure information was limited to CMV serostatus. A total of some 180 TCR beta chains were listed by the study as associated with cytomegalovirus. Strong co-occurrence of HLA alleles, especially DR and DQ, made assigning TCR associations to individual alleles difficult. A further reported finding was that TCR beta sequences accurately predicted the HLA-A and HLA-B alleles for most subjects in the first cohort. According to a later analysis, most CMV-associated TCR beta chains appeared to be HLA-restricted, and the HLA associations seemed to be driven largely by CMV exposure. At a false discovery rate of 0.05, a later analysis linked roughly 17,000 TCR beta sequences to specific HLA alleles.

The cohort was made up of roughly 670 healthy bone marrow donors. All cohort members were sampled while nominally healthy, although unrecorded immune exposures were likely present. The donor was CMV seronegative and belonged to the group of 352 seronegative cohort members. A peripheral blood sample was collected from each donor, and TCR beta sequencing was performed on peripheral blood mononuclear cells. Genomic DNA extraction from the blood cell samples was performed with the Qiagen DNeasy Blood Extraction Kit. Receptor libraries were prepared by the immunoSEQ multiplex PCR assay. For the multiplex PCR, a mixture combining 60 forward primers for TCR Vbeta segments and 13 reverse primers for TCR Jbeta segments was used. Amplification of the CDR3 region of rearranged TCR beta genes was performed with a multiplex PCR assay on genomic DNA. The amplified TCR beta libraries were sequenced on the Illumina HiSeq System as 87-base-pair reads. In the authors' own workflow: In a later analysis, 70 million to 95 million unique TCR beta chains were counted across the approximately 640 repertoires, and around 11 million of these chains were shared by at least two donors. To remove PCR and sequencing errors, raw reads were error-corrected and collapsed into unique sequences using a nearest-neighbor algorithm that merged closely related sequences. V, D and J gene segments were assigned by aligning CDR3 sequences to IMGT reference sequences. For a sequence to be retained, at least a six-nucleotide match to both a V gene segment and a J gene segment was required. Rearrangements were classified as productive when the CDR3 lacked stop codons and remained in frame with V and J, and all other rearrangements were classified as non-productive. Following IMGT convention, CDR3 was defined as the stretch from the second conserved V-encoded cysteine to the conserved J-encoded phenylalanine. Sequences without an unambiguous match to a single V gene segment were excluded from the earlier analysis of about 600 of the donors. An earlier analysis of 550 to 650 of the donors classified V segments as functional when productive rearrangements were above 56.7% and as segregating when the standard deviation between donors was above 5%. To diagnose cytomegalovirus status from the catalog of TCR beta chain sequences, a statistical classification framework was built. In a later analysis, TCR nucleotide sequences were compared against IMGT/GENE-DB human TR gene sequences so that V and J genes could be assigned. The TCRdist pipeline was used in a later analysis to assign CDR3 sequences and most-parsimonious VDJ recombination scenarios. In a later analysis, each TCR beta chain was defined by its CDR3 amino acid sequence together with its V-gene family, and reads lacking a unique V-gene family were excluded. To address suspected cross-contamination and a sequencing artifact, a later analysis removed under 600 highly shared, low-generation-probability nucleotide sequences. A later analysis calculated a clonal expansion index for each public chain from normalized within-repertoire ranks of inferred template counts. Generation probabilities in a later analysis came from a VDJ recombination model fitted to out-of-frame rearrangements, and those results were checked against IGoR. In a later analysis, TCR-TCR, TCR-HLA and TCR-CMV co-occurrence was scored with hypergeometric tests, and a repertoire-size bias correction was applied to TCR pairs. To estimate false discovery rates, a later analysis permuted the HLA or CMV assignments 20 times. In a later analysis, co-occurring TCRs were grouped using DBSCAN, with TCRdist sequence similarity added in when clustering inside HLA-allele-positive subsets. Repertoires with fewer than 30,000 or more than 120,000 public chains, plus five repertoires with anomalous nucleotide sharing, were excluded from co-occurrence clustering. TCRdb's version of the immuneACCESS table is confined to in-frame rearrangements and falls short of the full clone set. An unresolved V gene accounts for under half of the shortfall where checked; the remainder is of unknown origin. V, J and clone size are taken as reported in that table, and D and trimming were inferred from the DNA itself. This sample comprises about 130,000 clones, approximately 80% of them detected only once. 1% of the sample comes from the top ten.

Regarding this clone: Its binding antigen is unknown. Base qualities were left out, and no much larger clone turns up one base away.

CDR1 and CDR2 (MDHEN, SYDVKM) derive from the germline V gene. The CDR3 numbers 15 residues from cysteine through phenylalanine. The read is trimmed to its CDR3 DNA, 45 bases read in frame from base 1. V is shortened by 2 bases, J by 1 base, and the region joining them spans 11 bases. The chain uses TRBV28 and TRBJ1-1, with TRBD1 perhaps the D gene, on 6 matching bases. Sequences were obtained from PBMCs. The receptor was isolated from a man in his forties in good health and CMV-seronegative. The CDR3 has the sequence CASSLVGQPNTEAFF. The DNA sequence follows: TGTGCCAGCAGTTTAGTTGGACAGCCGAACACTGAAGCTTTCTTT.